The source of this TCR beta chain is a study of cytomegalovirus exposure and HLA in healthy donors (dated by TCRdb to about 2017). Context from the whole study: According to an earlier analysis of 450 to 650 of the donors, about 179 million T cells yielded some 120 million unique TCR beta sequences and around 300 Gb of sequence data. Approximately 300 gigabases of sequencing data and approximately 80 million unique TCR sequences were included in an early release covering about 620 HLA-typed donors. Of the roughly 410 genotyped donors, roughly 80% were placed in the genetic ancestry cluster associated with self-reported Caucasian donors. The study was designed to test whether signatures of past pathogen exposure could be identified by cataloging public T cell receptors. Using immunosequencing, the study profiled T cell repertoires from around 670 subjects and related those repertoires to cytomegalovirus serostatus. In addition to the first cohort of around 670 subjects, a separate validation cohort of approximately 130 different subjects was used. The study combined high-throughput TCR immunosequencing, statistical association of individual TCRs with disease status, and machine learning to predict cytomegalovirus infection status. A later analysis re-analyzed previously published TCR beta repertoires from hundreds of donors and added high-resolution HLA genotyping to study TCR occurrence patterns. Rather than drawing on any new phenotypic data, the later analysis identified candidate immune exposures from TCR beta sequences and the way those sequences occurred across donors. An earlier analysis of several hundred of the donors applied high-throughput TCR beta sequencing to assess whether each TCR beta V gene segment acted as functional or pseudogenic. Alongside the repertoire data, information on donor age, sex, ethnicity and CMV serostatus was compiled. Genome-wide SNP genotypes for about 65% of the roughly 700 donors were used in a later genetic analysis, which treated that subset as a discovery cohort. All discovery cohort repertoires had been generated on a single sequencing platform. HLA typing covered class I and class II loci at four-digit resolution. The number of typed donors differed by locus: roughly 620-640 for A, B, C, DRB1 and DQB1; 522 for DQA1; over 600 for DPA1; and 400 to 480 for DPB1. About five DR-DQ haplotypes were treated as single units for association and clustering because of strong linkage in the cohort. On average, around 200,000 unique TCR beta nucleotide sequences were sequenced per donor among 350 to 400 genotyped donors of the cohort, with roughly 20% of those sequences being non-productive. What the research found in general, with its limitations: In a later analysis, several top co-occurrence clusters were reported to appear linked to parvovirus B19, influenza, CMV and Epstein-Barr virus. The study listed 150 to 200 TCR beta chains as associated with cytomegalovirus. Compared with the roughly 720-donor mean, donors in an Asian-associated ancestry cluster had fewer N-insertions in productive TCRs, according to a later genetic analysis. Across donors, most TCR sequences were observed very rarely, whereas some public TCRs were present in many individuals. A later analysis found that HLA-associated TCR beta chains were more clonally expanded and had lower generation probabilities than equally common non-associated chains. A cluster of highly shared sequence variants was judged likely to represent a technical artifact of the sequencing pipeline. An earlier analysis of around 500 of the donors showed that most TCR beta V segments appeared in productive rearrangements either about 90% or about 30% of the time, which broadly matched IMGT annotations. A later analysis found that most CMV-associated TCR beta chains appeared HLA-restricted, with HLA associations seemingly driven largely by CMV exposure. For the cohort, immune exposure information was limited to CMV serostatus. In a later analysis, TCR association rates were found to vary across HLA loci, with the most associated TCRs seen for DRB1 alleles and the fewest for HLA-C alleles. In vitro tests confirmed that three of the cytomegalovirus-associated TCR beta chains recognize cytomegalovirus antigens. A further reported finding was that TCR beta sequences accurately predicted the HLA-A and HLA-B alleles for most subjects in the first cohort. Because the 87-base-pair reads could not distinguish some IMGT-functional V segments, including TRBV6-2 and TRBV6-3, those segments were excluded. Sequencing depth was assumed to be roughly uniform across donors in the presence/absence analyses, though that assumption may not hold. Correlated functional status among segregating V segments might be attributable to linkage disequilibrium, but an unknown experimental factor could not be ruled out. The authors suggested that the approach could potentially be generalized to other disease states and immunological phenotypes. In a later analysis, 15,000 to 20,000 TCR beta sequences were associated with specific HLA alleles at a false discovery rate of 0.05. A later genetic analysis associated a missense DCLRE1C variant with V-gene and J-gene trimming of TCR beta chains, and an independent cohort replicated the association. In both the original and validation cohorts, the classifier was reported to diagnose cytomegalovirus status with high specificity and sensitivity. Because some donors lacked HLA typing at each locus, the association tests relied only on the typed subset. When HLA alleles, especially DR and DQ, strongly co-occurred, TCR associations were difficult to assign to individual alleles. The cohort was sequenced for TCR beta chains only, and without alpha or paired-chain data the features that could be detected were limited. Roughly 15 rarely observed V segments, including chromosome 9 orphons, were excluded from the earlier analysis of approximately 500 of the donors because counts were too low.

With respect to this clone: No cognate antigen has been identified for it. In the same sample, other DNA sequences code for this CDR3.

The cohort comprised some 680 healthy bone marrow donors. At the time of sampling, all cohort members were nominally healthy, though unrecorded immune exposures were likely present. The donor tested CMV seronegative, placing the donor among the 350 or so seronegative members of the cohort. Each donor provided a peripheral blood sample, and peripheral blood mononuclear cells were used for TCR beta sequencing. The Qiagen DNeasy Blood Extraction Kit was used to extract genomic DNA from the blood cell samples. Preparation of the library involved the immunoSEQ multiplex PCR assay. A mixture of 60 forward primers for TCR Vbeta segments and 13 reverse primers for TCR Jbeta segments was used in the multiplex PCR. Amplification of the CDR3 region of rearranged TCR beta genes was performed with a multiplex PCR assay on genomic DNA. On the Illumina HiSeq System, the amplified TCR beta libraries were sequenced as 87-base-pair reads. As for the authors' bioinformatics: In a later analysis, tens of millions of unique TCR beta chains were counted across the approximately 670 repertoires, and roughly 11 million of these chains were shared by at least two donors. Raw reads were error-corrected and collapsed into unique sequences by a nearest-neighbor algorithm in which closely related sequences were merged to remove PCR and sequencing errors. To assign V, D and J gene segments, CDR3 sequences were aligned to IMGT reference sequences. For a sequence to be retained, at least a six-nucleotide match to both a V gene segment and a J gene segment was required. A rearrangement was called productive if the CDR3 had no stop codons and remained in frame with V and J, and every other rearrangement was called non-productive. CDR3 was defined by IMGT convention, running from the second conserved V-encoded cysteine to the conserved J-encoded phenylalanine. In an earlier analysis of approximately 590 of the donors, sequences lacking an unambiguous match to a single V gene segment were excluded. In an earlier analysis of a few hundred of the donors, V segments were called functional above 56.7% productive rearrangements and were called segregating when the between-donor standard deviation exceeded 5%. To diagnose cytomegalovirus status from the catalog of TCR beta chain sequences, a statistical classification framework was built. In a later analysis, V and J genes were assigned by comparing TCR nucleotide sequences against IMGT/GENE-DB human TR gene sequences. The TCRdist pipeline was used in a later analysis to assign CDR3 sequences and most-parsimonious VDJ recombination scenarios. A later analysis defined each TCR beta chain by its CDR3 amino acid sequence plus V-gene family, and excluded reads lacking a unique V-gene family. In a later analysis, 500 to 650 highly shared, low-generation-probability nucleotide sequences were removed to address suspected cross-contamination and a sequencing artifact. In a later analysis, a clonal expansion index for each public chain was calculated from normalized within-repertoire ranks of inferred template counts. Generation probabilities in a later analysis came from a VDJ recombination model fitted to out-of-frame rearrangements, and those results were checked against IGoR. In a later analysis, hypergeometric tests were used to score TCR-TCR, TCR-HLA and TCR-CMV co-occurrence, with a repertoire-size bias correction applied to TCR pairs. A later analysis estimated false discovery rates by permuting HLA or CMV assignments 20 times. In a later analysis, co-occurring TCRs were grouped with DBSCAN, and TCRdist sequence similarity was added when clustering was performed within HLA-allele-positive subsets. Repertoires with fewer than 30,000 or more than 120,000 public chains were left out of co-occurrence clustering, as were about five repertoires with anomalous nucleotide sharing. Imported from immuneACCESS, the table was reduced by TCRdb to in-frame sequences with V and J called. These copies leave out some clones; in studies compared against another copy, an unresolved V gene accounts for under half, and the cause of the remainder is not known. V and J calls and clone size follow that table, whereas D and trimming were derived from the DNA. This sample's table lists fewer than 200,000 clones. The top ten hold approximately 6.5% of the sample.

Per the germline V gene, SGHAT is the CDR1 and FQNNGV is the CDR2. V ends up 7 bases short and J 4 bases short, with an unmatched junction base count of 15. The CDR3 goes from the cysteine to the phenylalanine over 18 residues. Left in the record is the CDR3 DNA by itself, 54 bases read in frame from the first base. Material: PBMCs. The V gene is TRBV11-2 and the J gene is TRBJ2-2, with TRBD2 matching 10 junction bases. This sequence originates from a man between 25 and 39 years old in good health and CMV-seronegative. The DNA sequence is TGTGCCAGCAATAAGAGGCTAGCGGGAGAGGGTATCACCGGGGAGCTGTTTTTT. Its translation is CASNKRLAGEGITGELFF.